The clone carrying this T cell receptor (beta chain) was counted ten times or more. Its antigen is unknown. V was clipped by 2 bases and J by 5 bases; unmatched bases: 3. The CDR3 is 13 amino acids. Per germline, CDR1 DFQATT and CDR2 SNEGSKA (reference sequence). Study observations and caveats: Whole repertoires were not studied in the larger cohort, only one V-J beta rearrangement. Tumor Treg TCRs overlapped most with tumor naive CD4+ cells. Tumor memory CD4+ T cell TCR gene usage clustered with blood and lymph node memory CD4+ cells and lymph node naive CD4+ cells.

The sorted Tregs were CD4+CD25+CD127-/low cells. Semi-nested PCR with Nested Universal Primer A followed constant-region reverse priming of full-length variable regions. TCRdb re-analysed the 5' RACE reads in MiXCR, keeping a single row per CDR3 protein. The sample shows fewer than 55,000 distinct CDR3 sequences, 22% of them seen only once. Sequenced material: Tregs sorted from a lymph node. The TCR comes from a female donor with breast cancer. The chain is built from TRBV20-1 and TRBJ2-5; TRBD2 aligns across 9 bases. DNA of the CDR3: TGCAGTGCTAGAAGGACTAGCGACGAGACCCAGTACTTC. Translating it yields CSARRTSDETQYF.